This T cell receptor (beta chain) was sequenced in a study of T-cell memory formation after mild COVID-19 listed by TCRdb under 2021. As for the study more broadly: TCR sequence clusters from the two donors were found to be largely donor specific. In two donors, T-cell clones that expanded and contracted after mild COVID-19 were tracked by sequencing TCRalpha and TCRbeta repertoires over time. Two young, previously healthy adult volunteers made up the cohort, one male and one female.

Instrument used: Illumina NovaSeq 6000. TCRalpha and TCRbeta cDNA libraries were built by 5'RACE with constant-segment primers, adding sample barcodes and unique molecular identifiers. Trizol reagent was used to extract RNA from every sample. The libraries were amplified in two PCR steps, and the second step added a second sample barcode and Illumina TruSeq adapters. Libraries were sequenced on an Illumina NovaSeq with 2 x 150 bp paired-end reads. Processing in the source paper ran as follows. With migec v1.2.7, reads were demultiplexed and then collapsed into UMI-guided consensus sequences. Using mixcr v2.1.11, UMI consensuses were aligned to TRA and TRB V and J templates and then assembled into clonotypes. Clonotypes were classified as expanded or contracted when called significant by both edgeR and NoisET, with noise models trained on biological replicates. For edgeR calls, the thresholds were a false discovery rate-adjusted p below 0.01 and a log2 fold-change of 1. PCA with hierarchical clustering of max-normalized trajectories of the 1000 most abundant clonotypes was used as exploratory dynamics analysis. The CD4 or CD8 phenotype of responding clones was assigned using the separately sequenced CD4+ and CD8+ repertoires. TCRdb trimmed the raw reads at Q25, called clones with MiXCR and kept productive beta chains. Each record represents a unique CDR3 protein, reported with the most common genes and DNA among its rows. The V and J calls were not made by the authors but by TCRdb's processing. In this sample the table shows approximately 150,000 distinct CDR3 sequences, about 19% of which occur a single time. Around 2.4% of the sample rests with the top ten.

In this sample, this clonotype turned up a few times. Its antigen is still unknown. No much larger clone exists at a distance of one base, and base qualities are not known. PBMCs were isolated by Ficoll-Paque density gradient centrifugation. Summary of the overall study and its limitations: Contracting CD4+ clones were located mainly in the CM and EM memory subsets, whereas CD8+ clones were found to be enriched in EMRA. The detection of some responding clones in pre-infection memory suggests that pre-existing cross-reactive memory T cells joined the SARS-CoV-2 response. Clones contracting from day 15 to 85 had balanced CD4/CD8 phenotypes, while a second wave expanding from day 15 to 37 was biased towards CD4+. The study covered only a couple of mild cases, and larger cohorts including severe cases with pre-infection samples were considered necessary. The second-wave clones that peaked on day 37 were not confirmed to be SARS-CoV-2 specific.

Taken from the germline V gene (reference sequence), the CDR1 and CDR2 loops are MNHNY and SVGAGI. The cysteine opens and the phenylalanine closes a CDR3 of 14 amino acids. Left in the record is the CDR3 DNA by itself, 42 bases read in frame from the first base. Germline trimming amounts to 5 bases on V and 0 bases on J, with 0 as the count of junction bases outside the gene matches. Material: PBMCs or a T cell subset sorted from them (not recorded which). The sequence was obtained from an adult woman who had mild COVID-19 (a few samples of this study predate the infection). The sample titles of this study are shuffled in the database, so cell type and time point are left out; the donor was told from shared clones. The chain is assembled from TRBV6-6 and TRBJ1-3, with 8 bases in between that match TRBD1. The bases read TGTGCCAGCAGTACAGGGGGCTCTGGAAACACCATATATTTT. It codes for CASSTGGSGNTIYF.